The rows below give T cell receptor beta chains drawn from one sample of a study of shared clonotypes between healthy human individuals. Profiled with immunoSEQ multiplex PCR; TCRdb holds only in-frame clones, not every one. The table includes hundreds of thousands of clones, around 72% detected once. Input material: memory CD4+ T cells sorted from blood. These receptors all come from a woman in her 30s in good health. Each CDR3 is given with its conserved first and last residue. D genes are given only for firm matches. The size of a clone is reported for some rows only, either as once, few or many, or as a class for expanded clones.

clone_size: -; v_call: TRBV19; d_call: -; j_call: TRBJ2-1; cdr3_nt: TGTGCCAGTAGTATTCTACTTCGGGTGGATGAGCAGTTCTTC; cdr3_aa: CASSILLRVDEQFF
clone_size: -; v_call: TRBV5-5; d_call: -; j_call: TRBJ1-3; cdr3_nt: TGTGCCAGCAGTTTTGGGAGCTCTGGAAACACCATATATTTT; cdr3_aa: CASSFGSSGNTIYF
clone_size: -; v_call: TRBV9; d_call: -; j_call: TRBJ2-7; cdr3_nt: TGTGCCAGCAGCGCTCTGACTTTCGGACGCTCCGAGCAGTACTTC; cdr3_aa: CASSALTFGRSEQYF
clone_size: -; v_call: TRBV11-2; d_call: -; j_call: TRBJ2-3; cdr3_nt: TGTGCCAGCAGCTCACTACCCGCGACGGGAGTCCAAGATACGCAGTATTTT; cdr3_aa: CASSSLPATGVQDTQYF
clone_size: -; v_call: TRBV28; d_call: TRBD1; j_call: TRBJ1-1; cdr3_nt: TGTGCCAGCAGTTCTCCCCAGGGGGCGCACACTGAAGCTTTCTTT; cdr3_aa: CASSSPQGAHTEAFF
clone_size: few; v_call: TRBV28; d_call: TRBD1; j_call: TRBJ1-2; cdr3_nt: TGTGCCAGCGGGACAGGGGTCTTGCGCTCTTATGGCTACACCTTC; cdr3_aa: CASGTGVLRSYGYTF
clone_size: few; v_call: TRBV29-1; d_call: -; j_call: TRBJ1-5; cdr3_nt: TGCAGCGCAGTTACCGGGACAAATCAGCCCCAGCATTTT; cdr3_aa: CSAVTGTNQPQHF
clone_size: few; v_call: TRBV14; d_call: TRBD1; j_call: TRBJ2-1; cdr3_nt: TGTGCCAGCAGCCAAGTGGGTGGGGACAGGTACAATGAGCAGTTCTTC; cdr3_aa: CASSQVGGDRYNEQFF
clone_size: -; v_call: TRBV6-5; d_call: -; j_call: TRBJ2-1; cdr3_nt: TGTGCCAGCAGTTACGGGGTTCACAATGAGCAGTTCTTC; cdr3_aa: CASSYGVHNEQFF
clone_size: -; v_call: TRBV6-1; d_call: TRBD1; j_call: TRBJ1-2; cdr3_nt: TGTGCCAGCACCTTGGGACAGGGCTATGGCTACACCTTC; cdr3_aa: CASTLGQGYGYTF
clone_size: -; v_call: TRBV5-4; d_call: TRBD1; j_call: TRBJ1-2; cdr3_nt: TGTGCCAGCAGCCGGGGACAGGGGAAATTGGACTATGGCTACACCTTC; cdr3_aa: CASSRGQGKLDYGYTF
clone_size: -; v_call: TRBV6-4; d_call: -; j_call: TRBJ2-3; cdr3_nt: TGTGCCAGCAGTGAAGGTATTAGCGGAGGACTCACAGATACGCAGTATTTT; cdr3_aa: CASSEGISGGLTDTQYF
clone_size: -; v_call: TRBV19; d_call: -; j_call: TRBJ1-5; cdr3_nt: TGTGCCAGTAGTCGGGACACAAAAATCAATCAGCCCCAGCATTTT; cdr3_aa: CASSRDTKINQPQHF
clone_size: -; v_call: TRBV5-6; d_call: -; j_call: TRBJ2-2; cdr3_nt: TGTGCCAGCAGCTTCACCGGGACCTGGAACACCGGGGAGCTGTTTTTT; cdr3_aa: CASSFTGTWNTGELFF
clone_size: -; v_call: TRBV1; d_call: -; j_call: TRBJ2-5; cdr3_nt: TGCACCAGCAGCCAGGGACTAGCGGGAGGGCCATACAAGCAGTACTTC; cdr3_aa: CTSSQGLAGGPYKQYF
clone_size: -; v_call: TRBV18; d_call: -; j_call: TRBJ2-5; cdr3_nt: TGTGCCAGCGTCCCAACTAGCCAAGAGACCCAGTACTTC; cdr3_aa: CASVPTSQETQYF
clone_size: -; v_call: TRBV29-1; d_call: TRBD2; j_call: TRBJ2-1; cdr3_nt: TGCAGCGTTGAAGGAGCGGGAGGCTCGGAAATCTCCTACAATGAGCAGTTCTTC; cdr3_aa: CSVEGAGGSEISYNEQFF
clone_size: -; v_call: TRBV6-1; d_call: TRBD2; j_call: TRBJ2-5; cdr3_nt: TGTGCCAGTCGGGGGGGCGGAGCCCTCCAAGAGACCCAGTACTTC; cdr3_aa: CASRGGGALQETQYF
clone_size: few; v_call: TRBV7-2; d_call: TRBD2; j_call: TRBJ2-3; cdr3_nt: TGTGCCAGCAGCTTAGCGCAACTAGCGGGAGCATTAAATACGCAGTATTTT; cdr3_aa: CASSLAQLAGALNTQYF
clone_size: -; v_call: TRBV5-1; d_call: -; j_call: TRBJ2-2; cdr3_nt: TGCGCCAGCAGCTCCTCGGGAAACACCGGGGAGCTGTTTTTT; cdr3_aa: CASSSSGNTGELFF
clone_size: -; v_call: TRBV5-1; d_call: TRBD1; j_call: TRBJ1-2; cdr3_nt: TGCGCCAGCAGCGCCGGACAGGATCGTGGTGGCTACACCTTC; cdr3_aa: CASSAGQDRGGYTF
clone_size: once; v_call: TRBV5-1; d_call: TRBD1; j_call: TRBJ2-7; cdr3_nt: TGCGCCAGCAGCTTGGCCCCGGGACAGAACTACGAGCAGTACTTC; cdr3_aa: CASSLAPGQNYEQYF
clone_size: few; v_call: TRBV25-1; d_call: -; j_call: TRBJ1-1; cdr3_nt: TGTGCCAGCAGTGAAGTGGCGGTAGGCACTGAAGCTTTCTTT; cdr3_aa: CASSEVAVGTEAFF
clone_size: -; v_call: TRBV7-9; d_call: -; j_call: TRBJ2-6; cdr3_nt: TGTGCCAGCAGCTTAGGACAGACAATAAGCTCTGGGGCCAACGTCCTGACTTTC; cdr3_aa: CASSLGQTISSGANVLTF
clone_size: -; v_call: TRBV29-1; d_call: -; j_call: TRBJ1-1; cdr3_nt: TGCAGCGTTGAAAGGCGGCTGAACACTGAAGCTTTCTTT; cdr3_aa: CSVERRLNTEAFF
clone_size: few; v_call: TRBV7-3; d_call: -; j_call: TRBJ2-1; cdr3_nt: TGTGCCAGCAGCTCAGACCCAACAGGGAATGAGCAGTTCTTC; cdr3_aa: CASSSDPTGNEQFF
clone_size: -; v_call: TRBV18; d_call: TRBD2; j_call: TRBJ2-1; cdr3_nt: TGTGCCAGCTCACCACCCCCCGGGACTAGCGGGAGAGGCTTCTACAATGAGCAGTTCTTC; cdr3_aa: CASSPPPGTSGRGFYNEQFF
clone_size: -; v_call: TRBV29-1; d_call: TRBD1; j_call: TRBJ2-7; cdr3_nt: TGCAGCGTTCCGGGACAGGGAATCTACGAGCAGTACTTC; cdr3_aa: CSVPGQGIYEQYF
clone_size: -; v_call: TRBV5-4; d_call: TRBD2; j_call: TRBJ2-7; cdr3_nt: TGTGCCAGCAGCCCCCAGGGACTAGCGGGAGACGAGCAGTACTTC; cdr3_aa: CASSPQGLAGDEQYF
clone_size: few; v_call: TRBV9; d_call: -; j_call: TRBJ1-1; cdr3_nt: TGTGCCAGCAGCTCTAGCGTGGCAGGGGTAAAAGCTTTCTTT; cdr3_aa: CASSSSVAGVKAFF
clone_size: -; v_call: TRBV6-5; d_call: -; j_call: TRBJ2-7; cdr3_nt: TGTGCCAGCATATCCCGGGACCGGGCCTACGAGCAGTACTTC; cdr3_aa: CASISRDRAYEQYF
clone_size: -; v_call: TRBV29-1; d_call: -; j_call: TRBJ1-2; cdr3_nt: TGCAGCGTTGAAGGCGCGGCCGGGGAGTACTATGGCTACACCTTC; cdr3_aa: CSVEGAAGEYYGYTF
clone_size: -; v_call: TRBV30; d_call: TRBD1; j_call: TRBJ1-2; cdr3_nt: TGTGCCTGGAGTGTAGTTCTATTCAGGACAGGCCTTAGGGTCGGCTACACCTTC; cdr3_aa: CAWSVVLFRTGLRVGYTF
clone_size: -; v_call: TRBV10-3; d_call: -; j_call: TRBJ2-5; cdr3_nt: TGTGCCATCCGGACCGTAGGTGGCAGTTGGTACCAAGAGACCCAGTACTTC; cdr3_aa: CAIRTVGGSWYQETQYF
clone_size: -; v_call: TRBV28; d_call: TRBD2; j_call: TRBJ2-5; cdr3_nt: TGTGCCACCAGGATGCAGGGTAGCGGGGTGGAGACCCAGTACTTC; cdr3_aa: CATRMQGSGVETQYF
clone_size: -; v_call: TRBV28; d_call: -; j_call: TRBJ1-3; cdr3_nt: TGTGCCAGCACCCGGGACCGCAACTCTGGAAACACCATATATTTT; cdr3_aa: CASTRDRNSGNTIYF
clone_size: -; v_call: TRBV5-1; d_call: -; j_call: TRBJ2-1; cdr3_nt: TGCGCCAGCAGCTTGGAACCCAGCCGGCAGTTCTTC; cdr3_aa: CASSLEPSRQFF
clone_size: few; v_call: TRBV6-5; d_call: -; j_call: TRBJ2-7; cdr3_nt: TGTGCCAGCAGTTCTAGGCCCGAGTGGGACTACGAGCAGTACTTC; cdr3_aa: CASSSRPEWDYEQYF
clone_size: once; v_call: TRBV25-1; d_call: -; j_call: TRBJ2-7; cdr3_nt: TGTGCCAGCAGTGAAACCCGGGACCAACTATACGAGCAGTACTTC; cdr3_aa: CASSETRDQLYEQYF
clone_size: few; v_call: TRBV20-1; d_call: -; j_call: TRBJ2-7; cdr3_nt: TGCAGTGCCCGCGGACCCTACGAGCAGTACTTC; cdr3_aa: CSARGPYEQYF
clone_size: -; v_call: TRBV19; d_call: -; j_call: TRBJ1-4; cdr3_nt: TGTGCCAGCGCACCAGATGATGAAAAACTGTTTTTT; cdr3_aa: CASAPDDEKLFF
clone_size: many; v_call: TRBV12-2; d_call: -; j_call: TRBJ2-1; cdr3_nt: TGTGCAAGTCGCCGAATCGTAGGTTTAGCGAGGGAGTTCTTC; cdr3_aa: CASRRIVGLAREFF